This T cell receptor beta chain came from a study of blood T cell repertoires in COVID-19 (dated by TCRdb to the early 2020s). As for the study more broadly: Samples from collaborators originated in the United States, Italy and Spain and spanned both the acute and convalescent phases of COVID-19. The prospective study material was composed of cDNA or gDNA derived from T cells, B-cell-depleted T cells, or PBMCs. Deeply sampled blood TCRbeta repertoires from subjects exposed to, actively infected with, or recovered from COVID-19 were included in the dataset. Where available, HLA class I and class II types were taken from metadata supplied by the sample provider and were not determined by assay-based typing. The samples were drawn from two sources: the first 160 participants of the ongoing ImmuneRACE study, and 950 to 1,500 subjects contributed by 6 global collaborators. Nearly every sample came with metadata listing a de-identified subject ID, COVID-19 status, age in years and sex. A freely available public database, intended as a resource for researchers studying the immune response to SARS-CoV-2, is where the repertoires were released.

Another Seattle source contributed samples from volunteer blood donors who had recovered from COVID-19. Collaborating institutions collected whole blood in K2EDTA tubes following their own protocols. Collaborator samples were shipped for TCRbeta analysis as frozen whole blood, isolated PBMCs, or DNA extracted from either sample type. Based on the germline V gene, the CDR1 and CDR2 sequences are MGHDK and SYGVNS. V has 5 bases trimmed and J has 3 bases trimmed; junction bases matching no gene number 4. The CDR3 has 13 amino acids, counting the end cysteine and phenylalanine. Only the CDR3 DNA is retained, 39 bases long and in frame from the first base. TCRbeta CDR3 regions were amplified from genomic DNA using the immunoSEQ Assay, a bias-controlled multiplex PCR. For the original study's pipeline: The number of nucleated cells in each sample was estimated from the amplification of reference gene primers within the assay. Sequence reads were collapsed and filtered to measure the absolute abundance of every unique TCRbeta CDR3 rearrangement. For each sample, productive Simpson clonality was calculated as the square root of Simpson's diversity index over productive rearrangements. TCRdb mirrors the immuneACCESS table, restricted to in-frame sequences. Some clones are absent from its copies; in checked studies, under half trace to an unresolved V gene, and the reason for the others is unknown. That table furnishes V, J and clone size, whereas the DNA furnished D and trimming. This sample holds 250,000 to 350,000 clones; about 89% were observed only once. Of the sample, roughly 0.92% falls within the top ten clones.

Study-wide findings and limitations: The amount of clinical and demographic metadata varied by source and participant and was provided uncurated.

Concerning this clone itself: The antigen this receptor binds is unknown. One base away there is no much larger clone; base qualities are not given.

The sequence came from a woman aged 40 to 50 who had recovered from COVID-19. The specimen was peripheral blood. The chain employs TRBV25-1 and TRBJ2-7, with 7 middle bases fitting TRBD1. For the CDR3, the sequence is CASSRQGSYEQYF. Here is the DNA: TGTGCCAGCAGTAGACAGGGCAGCTACGAGCAGTACTTC.